The 18 T cell receptor beta chains given below trace back to one sample, sequenced in a study of blood T cell repertoires in COVID-19. Sequencing was performed with immunoSEQ multiplex PCR; in TCRdb, only in-frame clones are kept and a portion is missing. The sample includes 100,000 to 150,000 clones, roughly 85% of them seen just once. The sample taken for sequencing was peripheral blood. These receptors were collected from an elderly woman with acute or convalescent COVID-19.

The chain recombines TRBV6-5 with TRBJ2-3, with D possibly being TRBD1 (6 bases). Deletions cut 6 bases from V and 0 bases from J, with 10 bases between. CDR1 is MNHEY, CDR2 SVGAGI, per germline. The CDR3 is 14 amino acids. The chain's CDR3 is CASRDSSSTDTQYF. The CDR3, as DNA: TGTGCCAGCAGGGACAGCTCTAGCACAGATACGCAGTATTTT.

CDR3 bases: TGTGCCAGCAGGGAGACAGGGGGCAAACGGGACACCTTC. Encoded protein: CASRETGGKRDTF. The chain carries TRBV2 and TRBJ1-2, with TRBD1 identical over 10 bases. The CDR3 loop spans 13 amino acids. V dropped 6 bases and J dropped 12; count of bases not matched to a gene: 10. Per germline, CDR1 SNHLY and CDR2 FYNNEI.

In this sample, this clone turned up once. The V gene is TRBV15, the J gene TRBJ2-1, with 10 bases fitting TRBD1. This CDR3 is built from 14 residues. Germline values: CDR1 LNHNV, CDR2 YYDKDF (reference sequence). V was clipped by 3 bases and J by 9 bases; unmatched bases: 5. CDR3 bases: TGTGCCACCAGCAGGGGGGGACAGGGGTCTGAGCAGTTCTTC. Its protein is CATSRGGQGSEQFF.

The chain is built from TRBV11-2 and TRBJ1-5, with 7 positions matching TRBD1. Trimming took 4 bases from V and 4 from J; bases not matched to a gene: 4. The CDR3 is 14 amino acids. Germline-derived CDR1 and CDR2 are SGHAT and FQNNGV. The CDR3 region has the DNA TGTGCCAGCAGCTCGGGACAGTGGAATCAGCCCCAGCATTTT. Translating gives CASSSGQWNQPQHF.

This sequence joins TRBV12-5 and TRBJ2-2, with TRBD2 matching over 7 bases. Germline CDR1 and CDR2: LGHNT and FRNRAP. The CDR3 loop spans 14 amino acids. J gave up 5 bases and V 8 bases, and 8 bases lay outside the gene matches. The CDR3 sequence: CASNSGAGTGELFF. Here the CDR3 DNA reads TGTGCTAGTAACAGCGGGGCGGGAACCGGGGAGCTGTTTTTT.

The rearrangement uses TRBV5-1 and TRBJ2-2; 7 bases fit TRBD1. CDR3 size: 22 residues. Germline CDR1 and CDR2: SGHRS and YFSETQ. With 0 bases clipped from V and 0 bases from J, the junction kept 20 bases outside the gene matches. CDR3 bases: TGCGCCAGCAGCTTGGTGGGACAGTTGGGTCAAAGATTCCCCCCGAACACCGGGGAGCTGTTTTTT. This codes for CASSLVGQLGQRFPPNTGELFF. The full variable domain, completed using reference TRBV5-1 and TRBJ2-2, is KAGVTQTPRYLIKTRGQQVTLSCSPISGHRSVSWYQQTPGQGLQFLFEYFSETQRNKGNFPGRFSGRQFSNSRSEMNVSTLELGDSALYLCASSLVGQLGQRFPPNTGELFFGEGSRLTVL.

The chain is built from TRBV9 and TRBJ2-5; possibly TRBD1 for D (5 bases). Germline-derived CDR1 and CDR2 are SGDLS and YYNGEE. The CDR3 runs to 14 residues. V dropped 4 bases and J dropped 5 bases, with 15 bases sitting between them. CDR3 sequence (DNA): TGTGCCAGCAGCCCCAACACAGGTGGGGAGACCCAGTACTTC. Protein: CASSPNTGGETQYF.

The chain uses TRBV4-2 and TRBJ2-1; D unresolved. This CDR3 is built from 15 residues. Germline CDR1 and CDR2: LGHNA and YNFKEQ. V lost 1 base and J 6 bases, leaving 13 bases between the germline ends. This CDR3 is CASSQVELPRNEQFF. The DNA of the CDR3 is TGTGCCAGCAGCCAAGTAGAGCTACCTCGCAATGAGCAGTTCTTC.

In this sample, this clone turned up a few times. The V and J genes are TRBV5-1 and TRBJ1-2; D might be TRBD1 (6 bases). The CDR3 extends over 16 amino acids. Germline assignment: CDR1 SGHRS and CDR2 YFSETQ. Trimming shortened V by 5 bases and J by 1 base, and 18 bases separated the two germline ends. The CDR3: CASRSIRDNFNYGYTF. CDR3 sequence (DNA): TGCGCCAGCAGATCGATCCGGGACAACTTTAACTATGGCTACACCTTC.

The chain has TRBV10-2 and TRBJ2-1, with 13 nucleotides matching TRBD2. Germline CDR1 is WSHSY and CDR2 is SAAADI. CDR3 length: 15 amino acids. The trim removed 3 bases at V and 9 bases at J, leaving 5 bases unmatched. CDR3 sequence (DNA): TGCGCCAGCAGTGAACTAGCGGGGGGGCCCAGTGAGCAGTTCTTC. Its translation: CASSELAGGPSEQFF.

This rearrangement joins TRBV12-5 to TRBJ1-2, with D possibly TRBD1 on 6 matching bases. The CDR3 is 12 residues long. From germline, CDR1 is LGHNT and CDR2 FRNRAP. V lost 5 bases to trimming and J lost 6 bases, with 10 bases between them. CDR3 sequence: CASGHRAHGYTF. In DNA, the CDR3 is TGTGCTAGTGGTCACAGGGCTCATGGCTACACCTTC.

This chain links TRBV7-2 with TRBJ2-5, with a tentative D call TRBD2 (5 bases). Germline V gene sequence: CDR1 SGHTA, CDR2 FQGNSA. The CDR3 has 11 residues. The V gene lost 4 bases and the J gene lost 5 bases, with 5 bases spanning the gap. CDR3 sequence (DNA): TGTGCCAGCAGCTCGGGGGAGACCCAGTACTTC. Translated, it gives CASSSGETQYF.

V is TRBV5-1 and J is TRBJ1-4; D may be TRBD1 (5 bases). Germline V lookup: CDR1 SGHRS, CDR2 YFSETQ. The CDR3 runs to 15 residues. V was pared by 1 base and J by 5 bases, with 12 bases between. CDR3 nucleotide sequence: TGCGCCAGCAGCTTGTCAGGGATTGGAAATGAAAAACTGTTTTTT. This codes for CASSLSGIGNEKLFF. Combining the CDR3 with reference TRBV5-1 and TRBJ1-4 gives the whole variable domain KAGVTQTPRYLIKTRGQQVTLSCSPISGHRSVSWYQQTPGQGLQFLFEYFSETQRNKGNFPGRFSGRQFSNSRSEMNVSTLELGDSALYLCASSLSGIGNEKLFFGSGTQLSVL.

A few counts support this clone. CDR3 coding DNA: TGTGCCAGCAGCTCGACCGTCCCGGGCTCCTATAATTCACCCCTCCACTTT. As protein: CASSSTVPGSYNSPLHF. The chain joins TRBV7-6 to TRBJ1-6; D unclear. The CDR3 length is 17 residues. CDR1 and CDR2 (germline): SGHVS, FNYEAQ. The ends were cut back, 4 bases at V and 0 bases at J, with 13 bases in the middle.

This rearrangement joins TRBV5-1 to TRBJ1-6, with 7 bases that match TRBD1. Germline CDR1 reads SGHRS; CDR2 reads YFSETQ. V lost 1 base, J lost 7 bases, and 5 bases stayed unmatched. This CDR3 has 15 amino acids. The CDR3, as DNA: TGCGCCAGCAGCTTGAGAGGGACAGCAAATTCACCCCTCCACTTT. This sequence encodes CASSLRGTANSPLHF.

The genes are TRBV18 and TRBJ2-3, with a possible D match to TRBD2 (6 bases). This CDR3 has 14 residues. Trimming took off 4 bases at V and 5 bases at J, with 13 bases between the two ends. Looked up from germline, CDR1 is KGHSH and CDR2 is LQKENI. The CDR3 DNA is TGTGCCAGCTCACTCTTCGGGACTCTAGATACGCAGTATTTT. Its translation: CASSLFGTLDTQYF.

This chain joins TRBV4-3 and TRBJ1-2, with 10 bases aligning to TRBD1. V lost 2 bases, J lost 6 bases, and 3 bases stayed unmatched. The CDR3 runs to 14 residues. Germline lookup yields CDR1 LGHNA and CDR2 YSLEER. CDR3 residues: CASSQQDRGNGYTF. The CDR3 nucleotides read TGCGCCAGCAGCCAACAGGACAGGGGGAATGGCTACACCTTC.

The CDR3 nucleotides read TGTGCCAGCAGTTACATGGGCGGCTACACCTTC. Its protein is CASSYMGGYTF. The V call is TRBV6-5, the J call TRBJ1-2; D not resolved. Germline CDR1 reads MNHEY; CDR2 reads SVGAGI. The CDR3 extends over 11 amino acids. V was shortened by 2 bases and J by 8 bases, with 6 bases between the two germline ends.